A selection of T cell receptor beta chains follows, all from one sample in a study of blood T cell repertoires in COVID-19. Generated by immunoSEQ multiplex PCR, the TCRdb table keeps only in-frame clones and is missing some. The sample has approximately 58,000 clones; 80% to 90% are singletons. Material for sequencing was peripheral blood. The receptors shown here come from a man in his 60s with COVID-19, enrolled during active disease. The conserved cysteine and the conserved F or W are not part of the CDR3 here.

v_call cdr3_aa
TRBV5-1 ASSLPRTGANYGYT
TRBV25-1 ASSEYRAGQETQY
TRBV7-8 ASSLRQGAGTEAF
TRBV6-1 ASSVGQVATNEKLF
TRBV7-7 ASSPGQGIVETQY
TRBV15 ATGRARDGEKLF
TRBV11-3 ASSLEGRGANYGYT
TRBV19 ASSMPQGAGNTIY
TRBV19 ASSIGTVGYT
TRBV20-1 SASDTGTGSYEQY
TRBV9 ASSVETESNQPQH
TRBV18 ASSPRGSGTGELF
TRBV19 ASSTPPGPNTEAF
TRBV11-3 ASSSGGVTDTQY
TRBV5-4 ASSPLGAGQETQY
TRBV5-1 ASSGDSSGPAGEQY
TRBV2 ASRGPRDRGQETQY
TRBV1 TSSQIRIRTDRGDQPQH
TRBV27 ASSYRDRGRGGYT
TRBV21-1 ASSNRDRLIVEAF
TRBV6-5 ASSTTVTTGGYT
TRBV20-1 SAERGGRY
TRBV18 ASSPSEGEPQH
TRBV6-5 ASSDSSSTDTQY
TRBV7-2 ASSPAGAGGPYNEQF
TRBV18 ASSPEQRSYEQY
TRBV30 ACSRENQPQH
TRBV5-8 ASLRELGDTQY
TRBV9 ASTFGQGDIEGNTIY